This T cell receptor (beta chain) was identified during a study of response to subunit inactivated influenza vaccine. Ten or more counts support this clonotype. The length of the CDR3 is 12 residues. V gave up 5 bases and J gave up 4 bases; unmatched junction bases: 4. In germline, CDR1 is SQVTM, CDR2 ANQGSEA. In TCRdb, the RT-PCR reads were re-called with MiXCR into one record per CDR3 protein. The sample consists of under 800,000 distinct CDR3 sequences, approximately 15% of them appearing once. The chain recombines TRBV29-1 with TRBJ2-7, with 8 bases lining up with TRBD1. The starting material was PBMCs from blood, obtained approximately 15 days before vaccination. The receptor's source is a man aged 45-65 years who received an inactivated influenza vaccine. Here the CDR3 DNA reads TGCAGCGTTCAGGGGGCGCGGTACGAGCAGTACTTC. Translating it yields CSVQGARYEQYF.